This is a list of T cell receptor beta chains from one sample in a study of Graves' ophthalmopathy and Graves' hyperthyroidism. From the multiplex PCR reads, TCRdb called clonotypes with MiXCR, one entry per CDR3 protein. The sample includes a few hundred thousand distinct CDR3 sequences, roughly 21% of them seen just once. Sequenced: peripheral blood. The receptor source for this set is a woman between 18 and 29 years old with stable Graves' hyperthyroidism. Each CDR3 is given with its conserved first and last residue. The order of the fields is CDR3 protein, CDR3 DNA, clone size, CDR3 length, D gene, V gene, J gene. The D gene is left open where the match is weak. Some rows mark clone size as missing; the rest say once, few, many or name a class of expanded clone.

CAWSVGAEPQHF	TGTGCCTGGAGTGTAGGAGCTGAGCCCCAGCATTTT	-	12	-	TRBV30	TRBJ1-5
CASSHSAGGRDYGYTF	TGTGCCAGCAGCCATTCGGCAGGAGGTAGAGACTATGGCTACACCTTC	-	16	-	TRBV4-2	TRBJ1-2
CATHLDPNTEAFF	TGTGCCACCCACCTGGATCCGAACACTGAAGCTTTCTTT	-	13	-	TRBV25-1	TRBJ1-1
CASSQQTGTAFRNQPQHF	TGCGCCAGCAGCCAACAGACCGGGACAGCCTTTCGCAATCAGCCCCAGCATTTT	many	18	TRBD1	TRBV4-1	TRBJ1-5
CASSPPGQTGTETQYF	TGTGCCAGCTCACCACCGGGACAAACGGGGACAGAGACCCAGTACTTC	-	16	-	TRBV18	TRBJ2-5
CSAKITGTGNTGELFF	TGCAGTGCAAAAATCACCGGGACAGGGAACACCGGGGAGCTGTTTTTT	-	16	TRBD1	TRBV20-1	TRBJ2-2
CASSWTGKGYTF	TGTGCCAGCAGCTGGACAGGGAAAGGCTACACCTTC	-	12	TRBD1	TRBV6-2/TRBV6-3	TRBJ1-2
CATSFFPERVSYF	TGTGCCACCAGCTTTTTTCCCGAAAGAGTATCGTACTTC	many	13	-	TRBV15	TRBJ2-5
CASSLALTEGGYTF	TGTGCCAGCAGTTTAGCGTTAACAGAGGGCGGCTACACCTTC	many	14	-	TRBV12-3/TRBV12-4	TRBJ1-2
CSARPGVSSYEQYF	TGCAGTGCTAGACCGGGAGTGAGCTCCTACGAGCAGTACTTC	many	14	-	TRBV20-1	TRBJ2-7
CSVSPSGQGDGYTF	TGCAGCGTTTCTCCGAGTGGGCAGGGCGATGGCTACACCTTC	many	14	-	TRBV29-1	TRBJ1-2
CSARGRTNYNSPLHF	TGCAGTGCTAGGGGCAGGACAAACTATAATTCACCCCTCCACTTT	many	15	-	TRBV20-1	TRBJ1-6
CASSRSPQLSGAFF	TGTGCCAGCAGCCGAAGCCCCCAGTTATCAGGAGCTTTCTTT	-	14	-	TRBV28	TRBJ1-1
CAWSVEGARELFF	TGTGCCTGGAGTGTGGAGGGGGCCCGGGAGCTGTTTTTT	many	13	-	TRBV30	TRBJ2-2
CASSFREGLYEQYF	TGTGCCAGCAGCTTTCGGGAGGGCCTGTACGAGCAGTACTTC	many	14	TRBD2	TRBV7-9	TRBJ2-7
CSARDWGGLEENTEAFF	TGCAGTGCTAGAGATTGGGGTGGGTTAGAGGAAAACACTGAAGCTTTCTTT	many	17	-	TRBV20-1	TRBJ1-1
CASSLVHGQGAPTGANVLTF	TGTGCCAGCAGTTTAGTTCATGGACAGGGGGCGCCGACTGGGGCCAACGTCCTGACTTTC	many	20	TRBD1	TRBV12-3/TRBV12-4	TRBJ2-6
CASSPGDRGIETQYF	TGTGCCAGCAGTCCGGGGGACAGGGGGATCGAGACCCAGTACTTC	-	15	TRBD1	TRBV6-2/TRBV6-3	TRBJ2-5
CATTPGLTINYGYTF	TGTGCCACCACCCCGGGGTTAACTATTAACTATGGCTACACCTTC	many	15	-	TRBV15	TRBJ1-2
CASRTTGGDSPLHF	TGTGCCAGCAGAACGACAGGGGGTGATTCACCCCTCCACTTT	many	14	TRBD1	TRBV12-3/TRBV12-4	TRBJ1-6
CSARDRDRFNYGYTF	TGCAGTGCTAGAGATCGGGACAGGTTTAACTATGGCTACACCTTC	-	15	TRBD1	TRBV20-1	TRBJ1-2
CASSYGRGGHYEQYF	TGTGCCAGCAGTTACGGGCGGGGGGGCCACTACGAGCAGTACTTC	many	15	TRBD2	TRBV6-5	TRBJ2-7
CAIGQGMGNQPQHF	TGTGCCATCGGACAGGGAATGGGCAATCAGCCCCAGCATTTT	many	14	TRBD1	TRBV10-3	TRBJ1-5
CATSDLNSNQPQHF	TGTGCCACCAGTGATTTGAACAGTAATCAGCCCCAGCATTTT	many	14	-	TRBV24-1	TRBJ1-5
CASSGPGQGAWEQYF	TGTGCCAGCAGCGGCCCGGGACAGGGGGCTTGGGAGCAGTACTTC	many	15	TRBD1	TRBV7-8	TRBJ2-7
CASSRQGSNYGYTF	TGTGCCAGCAGTCGACAGGGTTCTAACTATGGCTACACCTTC	many	14	TRBD1	TRBV12-3/TRBV12-4	TRBJ1-2
CASSYQGQGETQYF	TGTGCCAGCAGTTATCAGGGACAAGGAGAGACCCAGTACTTC	many	14	-	TRBV7-2	TRBJ2-5
CASSPRLADLFTGELFF	TGTGCCAGCAGCCCGAGACTAGCGGATCTATTTACCGGGGAGCTGTTTTTT	few	17	TRBD2	TRBV11-1	TRBJ2-2
CASSLRGRDLTEAFF	TGTGCCAGCAGCTTAAGGGGGCGCGATCTGACTGAAGCTTTCTTT	many	15	TRBD1	TRBV7-8	TRBJ1-1
CAISESTGPRVVETQYF	TGTGCCATCAGTGAGTCTACGGGGCCGAGGGTGGTAGAGACCCAGTACTTC	many	17	-	TRBV10-3	TRBJ2-5
CASSQGGPGVTYNSPLHF	TGCGCCAGCAGCCAAGGTGGCCCGGGGGTTACCTATAATTCACCCCTCCACTTT	many	18	-	TRBV4-1	TRBJ1-6
CASSHGTKDYEQYF	TGTGCCAGCAGTCACGGGACCAAAGACTACGAGCAGTACTTC	many	14	-	TRBV28	TRBJ2-7
CASSPGTWVYEQYF	TGTGCCAGCAGCCCCGGGACGTGGGTCTACGAGCAGTACTTC	few	14	-	TRBV3-1	TRBJ2-7
CASRRSGSEETQYF	TGTGCCAGCAGAAGAAGCGGGAGCGAAGAGACCCAGTACTTC	many	14	TRBD2	TRBV6-2/TRBV6-3	TRBJ2-5
CASSLGEEQYF	TGTGCCAGCAGTTTAGGGGAGGAGCAGTACTTC	-	11	-	TRBV28	TRBJ2-7
CASSELGRVAWFRGTLISKNIQYF	TGTGCCAGCAGCGAATTAGGGAGAGTAGCCTGGTTTCGCGGGACTCTCATTTCCAAAAACATTCAGTACTTC	many	24	-	TRBV3-2	TRBJ2-4
CASSLAGGGSEAFF	TGTGCCAGCAGCTTAGCGGGAGGGGGCTCTGAAGCTTTCTTT	many	14	TRBD1	TRBV7-9	TRBJ1-1
CASSPRMTDTQYF	TGTGCCAGCAGTCCGCGGATGACAGATACGCAGTATTTT	few	13	-	TRBV28	TRBJ2-3
CASSEERERNGYTF	TGTGCCAGCAGTGAAGAGAGGGAGAGGAATGGCTACACCTTC	once	14	-	TRBV6-1	TRBJ1-2
CASSLAGGYGRVAQYF	TGTGCCAGCAGCCTAGCGGGAGGCTACGGTAGGGTGGCCCAGTACTTC	-	16	TRBD2	TRBV28	TRBJ2-5
CSAMILRDHFSGNTIYF	TGCAGTGCTATGATCTTACGGGATCACTTCTCTGGAAACACCATATATTTT	-	17	-	TRBV20-1	TRBJ1-3
CATSDNRRDGRQPQHF	TGTGCCACCAGTGACAACCGCCGGGACGGGAGGCAGCCCCAGCATTTT	-	16	-	TRBV24-1	TRBJ1-5
CASSAPGQGAGNTIYF	TGTGCCAGCAGCGCCCCGGGACAGGGGGCAGGAAACACCATATATTTT	-	16	TRBD1	TRBV9	TRBJ1-3
CASSYWTGDTEAFF	TGTGCCAGCAGTTATTGGACAGGGGATACTGAAGCTTTCTTT	-	14	TRBD1	TRBV6-5	TRBJ1-1
CASKFRGRAYETQYF	TGTGCCAGCAAATTCCGGGGGAGGGCCTATGAGACCCAGTACTTC	many	15	TRBD2	TRBV7-8	TRBJ2-5
CASRVAVGYEQYF	TGTGCCAGCCGGGTAGCAGTCGGCTACGAGCAGTACTTC	many	13	-	TRBV6-5	TRBJ2-7
CASSEEETQYF	TGTGCCAGCAGTGAAGAAGAGACCCAGTACTTC	many	11	-	TRBV2	TRBJ2-5
CANSPRSGSYEQYF	TGTGCCAACAGTCCTCGGAGCGGGTCTTACGAGCAGTACTTC	-	14	-	TRBV6-1	TRBJ2-7
CSARDKAGAKETQYF	TGCAGTGCTAGAGATAAAGCGGGAGCTAAAGAGACCCAGTACTTC	many	15	TRBD2	TRBV20-1	TRBJ2-5
CSARDRGGPDQPQHF	TGCAGTGCTAGAGATAGAGGGGGCCCAGATCAGCCCCAGCATTTT	many	15	TRBD1	TRBV20-1	TRBJ1-5
CASSTTGSEAFF	TGTGCCAGTAGTACGACAGGGAGTGAAGCTTTCTTT	many	12	TRBD1	TRBV19	TRBJ1-1
CASSIAGTNYGYTF	TGTGCCAGTAGTATAGCAGGGACTAACTATGGCTACACCTTC	many	14	-	TRBV19	TRBJ1-2
CATSKPGGSNTASSYEQYF	TGTGCCACCAGCAAACCAGGGGGCTCCAATACCGCGAGCTCCTACGAGCAGTACTTC	-	19	TRBD1	TRBV15	TRBJ2-7
CASSPSSGSGNTGELFF	TGTGCCAGCAGTCCTTCTAGCGGGAGCGGGAACACCGGGGAGCTGTTTTTT	many	17	TRBD2	TRBV12-3/TRBV12-4	TRBJ2-2
CASSLQGNGEAFF	TGTGCCAGTAGTTTACAGGGTAATGGTGAAGCTTTCTTT	many	13	-	TRBV19	TRBJ1-1